These 11 T cell receptor beta chains were sequenced from one sample in a study of Graves' ophthalmopathy and Graves' hyperthyroidism. TCR beta CDR3 regions were amplified from RNA transcripts. Amplification began with first-round RT-PCR using HTBI primers, then second-round multiplex PCR was performed. TCRdb processed the multiplex PCR reads anew with MiXCR; each CDR3 protein has one entry. The profile shows about 550,000 distinct CDR3 sequences, 35% to 45% of them singletons. Sequencing was carried out using peripheral blood or thyroid tissue (not recorded which). The receptors come from an adult man with Graves' hyperthyroidism.

The genes are TRBV19 and TRBJ2-3; D uncertain. CDR1 and CDR2 from the germline V gene are LNHDA and SQIVND (reference sequence). V gave up 9 bases and J gave up 5 bases, with 12 bases separating them. This CDR3 region has 12 residues. The CDR3 DNA sequence: TGTGCCAGCAGCCCCACGCGAGATACGCAGTATTTT. This sequence encodes CASSPTRDTQYF.

This clonotype occurred many times. The genes are TRBV6-5 and TRBJ1-1; no clear D gene. V lost 6 bases and J 7 bases, leaving 9 bases between the germline ends. CDR3 length equals 11 residues. Germline V CDR1 and CDR2: MNHEY, SVGAGI. The CDR3 DNA reads TGTGCCAGCAGCTCTGCCTTTGAAGCTTTCTTT. Translated, it gives CASSSAFEAFF.

Remarks on this clonotype: The junction departs from the called germline gene at one end, perhaps through a read error. The CDR3 protein is CSARGTSNNEQFF. The CDR3 DNA reads TGCAGTGCTAGAGGGACTTCGAACAATGAGCAGTTTTTT. This chain joins TRBV20-1 and TRBJ2-2; a possible D gene is TRBD2 (5 bases). The CDR3 is 13 residues long. CDR1 is DFQATT and CDR2 is SNEGSKA in the germline V gene (reference sequence).

This clonotype appeared many times. The chain links TRBV5-1 to TRBJ1-1; 8 bases align to TRBD1. The germline CDR1 and CDR2 sequences are SGHRS and YFSETQ. V lost 3 bases and J lost 7; bases outside the gene matches: 11. The CDR3 sequence is 15 residues long. CDR3 region: CASSYTSGGAGEAFF. DNA for the CDR3: TGCGCCAGCAGCTACACTTCAGGGGGCGCGGGTGAAGCTTTCTTT.

In the case of this clonotype: One junction end disagrees with the germline gene, perhaps due to a read error. The V call is TRBV24-1, the J call TRBJ2-5; D perhaps matches TRBD1 (6 bases). From germline, CDR1 is KGHDR and CDR2 SFDVKD. CDR3 length equals 16 residues. CDR3 region: CAASSLATGRQETQYF. CDR3 DNA sequence: TGTGCCGCCAGCAGCTTGGCGACAGGCCGACAAGAGACCCAGTACTTC.

This clonotype has at least ten counts. The chain employs TRBV27 and TRBJ2-7; TRBD2 might be the D (6 bases). Germline assignment: CDR1 MNHEY and CDR2 SMNVEV (reference sequence). The CDR3 contains 11 residues. V dropped 6 bases and J dropped 6 bases, with 9 bases sitting between them. The CDR3 nucleotides read TGTGCCAGCAGCTTCGGGGGCGAGCAGTACTTC. It codes for CASSFGGEQYF.

This clonotype was seen many times. Given a much more abundant clone one base away, this may be a read error. The genes are TRBV10-3 and TRBJ2-7; 11 bases line up with TRBD2. The CDR3 has 16 amino acids. Looked up from germline, CDR1 is ENHRY and CDR2 is SYGVKD. The CDR3 sequence is CAISESRLAGRYGQYF. The CDR3 bases are TGTGCCATCAGTGAGTCTAGACTAGCGGGGCGCTACGGGCAGTACTTC.

V gene TRBV15 combines with J gene TRBJ1-2; 9 bases agree with TRBD1. In germline, CDR1 is LNHNV, CDR2 YYDKDF (reference sequence). V lost 4 bases, J lost 1 base, and 4 bases stayed unmatched. The CDR3 contains 15 residues. The CDR3: CATSKTGGSNYGYTF. In nucleotides, the CDR3 is TGTGCCACCAGCAAAACAGGGGGCAGTAACTATGGCTACACCTTC.

There are many counts of this clonotype. The rearrangement uses TRBV20-1 and TRBJ2-5; no definite D call. This CDR3 is built from 14 residues. The ends were cut back, 1 base at V and 2 bases at J, with 11 bases in the middle. Germline V gene lookup returns CDR1 DFQATT and CDR2 SNEGSKA (reference sequence). CDR3 DNA sequence: TGCAGTGCTAGAGTTCCAGAGAAACAAGAGACCCAGTACTTC. Its protein is CSARVPEKQETQYF.

This clonotype was recorded many times. The chain employs TRBV7-3 and TRBJ2-5; D is uncertain. Trimming left V 1 base short and J 1 base short, with 4 bases between. There are 13 residues in the CDR3. Per the germline V gene, CDR1 is SGHTA and CDR2 is FQGTGA. CDR3 sequence (DNA): TGTGCCAGCAGCTTAAGGTTCCAAGAGACCCAGTACTTC. This sequence encodes CASSLRFQETQYF.

The CDR3 here is CASSPRRDEKLFF. The CDR3 region has the DNA TGTGCCAGCAGCCCCCGGAGGGATGAAAAACTGTTTTTT. This chain connects TRBV5-8 to TRBJ1-4; D unresolved. Germline V gene data show CDR1 as SGHTS and CDR2 as YDEGEE. With 4 bases removed from V and 6 bases from J, the gap between germline ends came to 10 bases. The CDR3 loop spans 13 amino acids.